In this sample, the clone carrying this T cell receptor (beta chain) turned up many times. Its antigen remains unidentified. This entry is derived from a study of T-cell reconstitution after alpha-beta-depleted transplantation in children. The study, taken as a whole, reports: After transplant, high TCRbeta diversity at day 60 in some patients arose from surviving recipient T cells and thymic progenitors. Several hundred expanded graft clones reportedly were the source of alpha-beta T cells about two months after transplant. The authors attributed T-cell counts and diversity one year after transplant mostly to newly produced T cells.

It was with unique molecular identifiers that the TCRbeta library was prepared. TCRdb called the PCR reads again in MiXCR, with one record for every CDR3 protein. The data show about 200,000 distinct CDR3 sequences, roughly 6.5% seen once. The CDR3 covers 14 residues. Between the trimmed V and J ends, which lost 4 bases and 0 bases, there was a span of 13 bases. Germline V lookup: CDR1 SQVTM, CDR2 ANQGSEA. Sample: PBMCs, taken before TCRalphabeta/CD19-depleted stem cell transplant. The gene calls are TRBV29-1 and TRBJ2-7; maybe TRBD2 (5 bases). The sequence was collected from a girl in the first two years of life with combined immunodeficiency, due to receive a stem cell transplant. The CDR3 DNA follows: TGCAGCGTTGGGTCCGGGGTAAGCTCCTACGAGCAGTACTTC. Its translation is CSVGSGVSSYEQYF.